A single sample is the source of the 16 T cell receptor beta chains below, sequenced in a study of blood T cell repertoires in COVID-19. Clones were sequenced by immunoSEQ multiplex PCR, and TCRdb holds only the in-frame ones, with some missing. The data contain a few hundred thousand clones, approximately 89% of them singletons. Sequenced sample: peripheral blood. These receptor sequences come from a woman aged 25 to 45 with COVID-19, enrolled during active disease.

This rearrangement joins TRBV14 to TRBJ1-6; a weak D match, TRBD1 (5 bases). Germline V CDR1 and CDR2: SGHDN, FVKESK. The germline V and J ends were trimmed by 3 bases and 7 bases, with 19 bases remaining between them. The CDR3 consists of 17 residues. The DNA for the CDR3 is TGTGCCAGCAGCCACTCTGGGGGGGGGAGAAGGAATTCACCCCTCCACTTT. Amino acids: CASSHSGGGRRNSPLHF. Variable domain in full (rest from reference TRBV14 and TRBJ1-6): EAGVTQFPSHSVIEKGQTVTLRCDPISGHDNLYWYRRVMGKEIKFLLHFVKESKQDESGMPNNRFLAERTGGTYSTLKVQPAELEDSGVYFCASSHSGGGRRNSPLHFGNGTRLTVT.

In this sample, this clone turned up once. This chain joins TRBV5-6 and TRBJ2-5; 9 bases line up with TRBD1. Germline assignment: CDR1 SGHDT and CDR2 YYEEEE. The CDR3 is made up of 16 amino acids. The V gene end was trimmed by 2 bases and the J gene end by 5 bases; junction bases not matched to a gene: 10. The CDR3 DNA follows: TGTGCCAGCAGCTTAATTTGGAACAGGGGGCGGGAGACCCAGTACTTC. Protein: CASSLIWNRGRETQYF. The whole variable domain, remainder taken from reference TRBV5-6 and TRBJ2-5, is DAGVTQSPTHLIKTRGQQVTLRCSPKSGHDTVSWYQQALGQGPQFIFQYYEEEERQRGNFPDRFSGHQFPNYSSELNVNALLLGDSALYLCASSLIWNRGRETQYFGPGTRLLVL.

The rearrangement uses TRBV6-1 and TRBJ1-4; no firm D call. The germline gives CDR1 MNHNS, CDR2 SASEGT. Deletions cut 2 bases from V and 7 bases from J, with 20 bases between. The CDR3 has 17 residues. The CDR3 DNA reads TGTGCCAGCAGTGAAACGGCGGTGGTCTACTTATCTGAAAAACTGTTTTTT. Its protein is CASSETAVVYLSEKLFF.

V is TRBV5-1 and J is TRBJ2-2; D might be TRBD1 (5 bases). The CDR3 is made up of 14 amino acids. V lost 7 bases and J lost 1, with 11 bases in between. Germline V CDR1 and CDR2: SGHRS, YFSETQ. CDR3 region: CASFRQRNTGELFF. The CDR3 DNA reads TGCGCCAGCTTCAGACAGAGGAACACCGGGGAGCTGTTTTTT.

The chain joins TRBV11-3 to TRBJ2-1, with D perhaps TRBD1 (6 bases). Germline V gives CDR1 SGHNT, CDR2 YENEEA. This CDR3 is 17 amino acids long. Trimming left V 0 bases short and J 0 bases short, with 12 bases between. CDR3 protein: CASSLEGWGLSYNEQFF. Here the CDR3 DNA reads TGTGCCAGCAGCTTAGAAGGGTGGGGGCTCTCCTACAATGAGCAGTTCTTC.

This chain joins TRBV3-1 (or the pseudogene TRBV3-2) and TRBJ1-1; D is uncertain. Germline CDR1 and CDR2: LGHDT and YNNKEL (reference sequence). The V gene lost 4 bases and the J gene lost 4 bases, with 10 bases spanning the gap. The CDR3 is made up of 13 amino acids. In DNA, the CDR3 is TGTGCCAGCAGCCCACGGGAACCCACTGAAGCTTTCTTT. Translation: CASSPREPTEAFF.

This chain uses TRBV15 with TRBJ2-5; 7 positions match TRBD1. CDR1 and CDR2 from the germline V gene are LNHNV and YYDKDF (reference sequence). V was pared by 0 bases and J by 5 bases, with 3 bases of the junction left unmatched. The CDR3 has 14 amino acids. CDR3 coding DNA: TGTGCCACCAGCAGAGATGACAGGGAGGAGACCCAGTACTTC. It encodes CATSRDDREETQYF. Combining the CDR3 with reference TRBV15 and TRBJ2-5 gives the whole variable domain DAMVIQNPRYQVTQFGKPVTLSCSQTLNHNVMYWYQQKSSQAPKLLFHYYDKDFNNEADTPDNFQSRRPNTSFCFLDIRSPGLGDTAMYLCATSRDDREETQYFGPGTRLLVL.

This clone was picked up one time. V and J are TRBV2 and TRBJ1-6; TRBD1 is a possible D gene (5 bases). Germline V gene lookup returns CDR1 SNHLY and CDR2 FYNNEI. The ends were cut back, 5 bases at V and 7 bases at J, with 18 bases in the middle. This CDR3 is 16 amino acids long. CDR3 in DNA: TGTGCCAGCAGTTTGGGTTCGGGAGGGGAGAATTCACCCCTCCACTTT. Translation gives CASSLGSGGENSPLHF.

The chain has TRBV5-1 and TRBJ2-5; 8 bases agree with TRBD2. The CDR3 sequence is 15 residues long. V was clipped by 4 bases and J by 2 bases; unmatched bases: 7. Germline lookup yields CDR1 SGHRS and CDR2 YFSETQ. Here the CDR3 reads CASSDYRGGQETQYF. CDR3 nucleotide sequence: TGCGCCAGCAGCGATTACCGGGGGGGGCAAGAGACCCAGTACTTC.

The V call is TRBV3-1 (or the pseudogene TRBV3-2), the J call TRBJ1-4; 10 nucleotides align to TRBD1. Trimming took 4 bases from V and 7 from J; bases not matched to a gene: 15. Looked up from germline, CDR1 is LGHDT and CDR2 is YNNKEL (reference sequence). This CDR3 has 18 amino acids. The CDR3 region has the DNA TGTGCCAGCAGCCCCGGAATCCTCTGGACAGGGGGAGGTGAAAAACTGTTTTTT. Protein product: CASSPGILWTGGGEKLFF.

The V and J genes are TRBV28 and TRBJ1-5; a possible D gene is TRBD1 (5 bases). Germline CDR1 is MDHEN and CDR2 is SYDVKM. Deletions cut 3 bases from V and 4 bases from J, with 13 bases between. This CDR3 contains 15 residues. Here the CDR3 reads CASSFPGQGNQPQHF. The CDR3 nucleotides read TGTGCCAGCAGTTTCCCCGGCCAGGGTAATCAGCCCCAGCATTTT.

This chain joins TRBV6-5 and TRBJ1-2; the D is unclear. CDR1 and CDR2 from the germline V gene are MNHEY and SVGAGI. The V and J ends lost 5 bases and 0 bases respectively, with 10 bases between them. The CDR3 consists of 14 residues. CDR3 nucleotide sequence: TGTGCCAGCAGTCCTTATCCCGCTAACTATGGCTACACCTTC. It is translated as CASSPYPANYGYTF.

This clone was counted between two and nine times. The rearrangement uses TRBV7-9 and TRBJ1-3; D perhaps matches TRBD1 (6 bases). CDR1 SEHNR and CDR2 FQNEAQ come from the germline V gene (reference sequence). The CDR3 runs 15 residues. V was pared by 4 bases and J by 2 bases, with 12 bases between. CDR3 loop: CASSSQGSAGNTIYF. CDR3 DNA: TGTGCCAGCAGCTCTCAGGGGTCAGCTGGAAACACCATATATTTT. Drawing the rest from reference TRBV7-9 and TRBJ1-3, the complete variable domain is DTGVSQNPRHKITKRGQNVTFRCDPISEHNRLYWYRQTLGQGPEFLTYFQNEAQLEKSRLLSDRFSAERPKGSFSTLEIQRTEQGDSAMYLCASSSQGSAGNTIYFGEGSWLTVV.

This chain joins TRBV29-1 and TRBJ2-3; D is unresolved. The CDR3 is 14 residues long. Germline V lookup: CDR1 SQVTM, CDR2 ANQGSEA. V gave up 4 bases and J gave up 2 bases, with 13 bases separating them. The CDR3 protein is CSVVSIEATDTQYF. CDR3 bases: TGCAGCGTTGTTTCCATTGAAGCCACAGATACGCAGTATTTT.

The chain recombines TRBV19 with TRBJ2-2, with 9 nucleotides matching TRBD1. The trim removed 6 bases at V and 1 base at J, leaving 3 bases unmatched. Germline loops: CDR1 LNHDA, CDR2 SQIVND (reference sequence). The CDR3 has 15 amino acids. CDR3 nucleotide sequence: TGTGCCAGTAGATCGGGACAGGGGAACACCGGGGAGCTGTTTTTT. Encoded protein: CASRSGQGNTGELFF.

The genes are TRBV11-2 and TRBJ2-1, with TRBD1 as a possible D gene (6 bases). V was shortened by 5 bases and J by 3 bases, with 20 bases between the two germline ends. CDR3 size: 17 residues. Germline-derived CDR1 and CDR2 are SGHAT and FQNNGV. The CDR3: CASSLPFGTPNYNEQFF. In nucleotides, the CDR3 is TGTGCCAGCAGCCTACCATTTGGGACACCGAACTACAATGAGCAGTTCTTC.